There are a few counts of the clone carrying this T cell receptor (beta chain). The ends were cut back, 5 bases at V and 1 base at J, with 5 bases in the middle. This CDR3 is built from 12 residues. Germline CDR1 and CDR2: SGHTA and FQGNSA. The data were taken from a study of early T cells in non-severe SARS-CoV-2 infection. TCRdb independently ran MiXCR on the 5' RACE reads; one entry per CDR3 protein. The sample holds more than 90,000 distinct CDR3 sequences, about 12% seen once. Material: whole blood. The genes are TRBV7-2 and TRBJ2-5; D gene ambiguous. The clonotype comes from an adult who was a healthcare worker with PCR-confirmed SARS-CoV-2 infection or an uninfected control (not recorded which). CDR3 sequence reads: CASSPSQETQYF. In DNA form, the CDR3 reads TGTGCCAGCAGCCCCAGCCAAGAGACCCAGTACTTC.